These 29 T cell receptor beta chains were all obtained from the same sample, sequenced in a study of T-cell reconstitution after alpha-beta-depleted transplantation in children. Using unique molecular identifiers, the investigators prepared the TCRbeta library. TCRdb re-derived calls from the PCR reads in MiXCR, one entry per CDR3 protein. The table includes roughly 66,000 distinct CDR3 sequences, roughly 4.9% detected once. The specimen was PBMCs, mostly from graft donor cells, collected 180 days after TCRalphabeta/CD19-depleted stem cell transplant. The receptors shown here come from a boy in the first two years of life who had a stem cell transplant for acute myeloid leukemia, so the T cells may come from the graft donor.

This clonotype was observed at least ten times. The chain couples TRBV11-2 to TRBJ2-1; D gene ambiguous. Trimming cost V 4 bases and J 5 bases, with 6 bases left between them. The germline V gene encodes CDR1 SGHAT and CDR2 FQNNGV. This CDR3 has 12 residues. DNA of the CDR3: TGTGCCAGCAGCTCGTCCAACAATGAGCAGTTCTTC. Translation: CASSSSNNEQFF.

This clonotype was counted at least ten times. The chain combines TRBV27 with TRBJ2-7; the D is unclear. The CDR3 loop spans 14 amino acids. The ends were cut back, 3 bases at V and 0 bases at J, with 9 bases in the middle. Germline-derived CDR1 and CDR2 are MNHEY and SMNVEV (reference sequence). CDR3 DNA: TGTGCCAGCAGTTTCTCCGGTAGCTCCTACGAGCAGTACTTC. It is translated as CASSFSGSSYEQYF.

This clonotype was counted many times. The chain links TRBV5-6 to TRBJ2-5, with unresolved D. Germline lookup yields CDR1 SGHDT and CDR2 YYEEEE. This CDR3 is built from 15 residues. V was shortened by 0 bases and J by 5 bases, with 14 bases between the two germline ends. The CDR3 nucleotides are TGTGCCAGCAGCTTGGGGCTCAGGAAGATGGAGACCCAGTACTTC. Amino acids: CASSLGLRKMETQYF.

This clonotype was observed a handful of times. The chain recombines TRBV2 with TRBJ2-3, with TRBD2 matching 7 bases. V dropped 7 bases and J dropped 0; count of bases not matched to a gene: 1. The CDR3 has 13 residues. CDR1 and CDR2 (germline): SNHLY, FYNNEI. The CDR3 DNA reads as TGTGCCAGCACTAGCGGCAGCACAGATACGCAGTATTTT. Protein product: CASTSGSTDTQYF.

This clonotype was observed at least ten times. The chain links TRBV12-3 or TRBV12-4 to TRBJ2-7, with D possibly matching TRBD2 (6 bases). This CDR3 spans 12 amino acids. V lost 10 bases to trimming and J lost 4 bases, with 14 bases between them. The CDR3 is CATAGLNYEQYF. CDR3 coding DNA: TGTGCCACCGCGGGACTCAATTACGAGCAGTACTTC.

The sample holds many counts of this clonotype. V gene TRBV5-5 combines with J gene TRBJ2-7; no clear D gene. Germline V lookup: CDR1 SGHKS, CDR2 YYEKEE (reference sequence). The CDR3 has 15 amino acids. V lost 4 bases and J 3 bases, leaving 17 bases between the germline ends. The CDR3 nucleotides read TGTGCCAGCAGCCCCACATTGAGGCGGATCTACGAGCAGTACGTC. Encoded protein: CASSPTLRRIYEQYV.

This clonotype showed up many times. CDR3 loop: CASSLAKGSTDTQYF. The DNA of the CDR3 is TGTGCCAGCAGCTTGGCCAAGGGGAGCACAGATACGCAGTATTTT. The rearrangement joins TRBV5-6 to TRBJ2-3; the D gene is possibly TRBD1 (5 bases). The CDR3 is 15 amino acids. CDR1 is SGHDT and CDR2 is YYEEEE in the germline V gene. Trimming stripped 0 bases from V and 0 bases from J, with 8 bases between.

Many counts were recorded for this clonotype. The chain joins TRBV20-1 to TRBJ2-1, with 8 bases identical to TRBD1. V lost 4 bases, J lost 1 base, and 6 bases stayed unmatched. Germline V gene data show CDR1 as DFQATT and CDR2 as SNEGSKA (reference sequence). CDR3 length: 15 amino acids. CDR3: CSAITRDRSYNEQFF. CDR3 sequence (DNA): TGCAGTGCTATTACCCGGGACAGGTCCTACAATGAGCAGTTCTTC.

This clonotype has ten or more counts. The chain employs TRBV20-1 and TRBJ2-5; 8 nucleotides match TRBD1. The ends lost 7 bases at V and 3 bases at J; junction bases unmatched: 10. Germline assignment: CDR1 DFQATT and CDR2 SNEGSKA (reference sequence). This CDR3 spans 14 amino acids. The CDR3 is CSVITGQEKETQYF. DNA for the CDR3: TGCAGTGTCATCACGGGACAGGAAAAAGAGACCCAGTACTTC.

This clonotype was observed many times. V usage is TRBV10-3 and J usage is TRBJ2-3, with 8 bases that match TRBD1. The V gene's germline CDR1 is ENHRY and CDR2 SYGVKD. The V and J ends lost 4 bases and 2 bases, in that order; junction bases with no gene match: 8. This CDR3 is 16 amino acids long. CDR3 residues: CAISAGRQGPTDTQYF. CDR3 in DNA: TGTGCCATCAGTGCAGGACGACAGGGGCCCACAGATACGCAGTATTTT.

This clonotype was recorded at least ten times. This sequence joins TRBV12-3 or TRBV12-4 and TRBJ2-3, with D tentatively TRBD2 (5 bases). V lost 3 bases, J lost 2 bases, and 21 bases lay in between. CDR3 length: 18 residues. CDR3 in DNA: TGTGCCAGCAGTTTTAAGAGGGAGAGTCGGACCTCCACAGATACGCAGTATTTT. This translates into CASSFKRESRTSTDTQYF.

This clonotype has at least ten counts. J is TRBJ2-3 and V is TRBV4-2, with 7 nucleotides matching TRBD2. CDR1 LGHNA and CDR2 YNFKEQ come from the germline V gene. After removal of 5 bases from V and 0 bases from J, the junction contained 17 bases not matched to a gene. This CDR3 contains 19 residues. CDR3 bases: TGTGCCAGCAGCGAGTGGTGGGATCTGGCGGGGGAAAGCACAGATACGCAGTATTTT. Protein: CASSEWWDLAGESTDTQYF.

This clonotype was counted ten times or more. The DNA for the CDR3 is TGTGCCAGCAGCAGCCACAGGAGCTCGGCTAATGAAAAACTGTTTTTT. It specifies CASSSHRSSANEKLFF. This chain uses TRBV7-8 with TRBJ1-4; tentatively, D is TRBD1 (5 bases). This CDR3 comprises 16 residues. The germline CDR1 and CDR2 sequences are SGHVS and FQNEAQ. Trimming pared 5 bases from V and 3 bases from J, leaving 16 bases between.

This clonotype was recorded at least ten times. The chain couples TRBV12-3 or TRBV12-4 to TRBJ2-1; D ambiguous. V gave up 1 base and J gave up 5 bases, with 6 bases separating them. The CDR3 is made up of 13 amino acids. The CDR3 coding sequence is TGTGCCAGCAGTTTAGTGGGTGACAATGAGCAGTTCTTC. Protein sequence: CASSLVGDNEQFF.

The CDR3 protein is CASSVTQDPDYNEQFF. CDR3 in DNA: TGTGCCAGCAGCGTCACGCAGGACCCCGATTACAATGAGCAGTTCTTC. The V and J genes are TRBV7-2 and TRBJ2-1; D call uncertain. The CDR3 has 16 amino acids. CDR1 is SGHTA and CDR2 is FQGNSA in the germline V gene. V lost 5 bases and J lost 4, with 18 bases in between.

This clonotype came up many times. The J gene is TRBJ1-3, the V gene TRBV4-3, with TRBD1 matching over 7 bases. V lost 1 base to trimming and J lost 0 bases; unmatched junction nucleotides: 9. The CDR3 totals 18 residues. Germline CDR1 and CDR2: LGHNA and YSLEER. This chain's CDR3 is CASSQGQGTISSGNTIYF. The CDR3 nucleotides read TGCGCCAGCAGCCAAGGACAGGGTACAATTAGCTCTGGAAACACCATATATTTT.

This clonotype has just a few counts. This sequence joins TRBV15 and TRBJ1-6, with no clear D. This CDR3 contains 16 residues. The V and J ends lost 4 bases and 4 bases respectively, with 14 bases between them. CDR1 is LNHNV, CDR2 YYDKDF, per germline (reference sequence). The CDR3 reads CATSTSDSIYNSPLHF. The CDR3 DNA is TGTGCCACCAGCACCTCAGACTCCATTTATAATTCACCCCTCCACTTT.

This clonotype was seen at least ten times. The chain couples TRBV9 to TRBJ2-3, with D possibly TRBD2 on 5 matching bases. The CDR3 totals 17 residues. V shed 0 bases and J shed 2 bases, with 16 bases lying between them. Germline V gene sequence: CDR1 SGDLS, CDR2 YYNGEE. CDR3 protein: CASSVGAWGALTDTQYF. In DNA, the CDR3 is TGTGCCAGCAGCGTAGGGGCATGGGGAGCCCTCACAGATACGCAGTATTTT.

This clonotype was recorded many times. The V gene is TRBV7-9, the J gene TRBJ1-3; 7 bases match TRBD1. J gave up 4 bases and V 6 bases, and 6 bases lay outside the gene matches. This CDR3 has 14 residues. The germline V gene has CDR1 SEHNR and CDR2 FQNEAQ (reference sequence). The CDR3 protein is CASSFGQVGNTIYF. CDR3 in DNA: TGTGCCAGCAGTTTTGGACAGGTCGGAAACACCATATATTTT.

In its sample, this clonotype was seen many times. V is TRBV5-1 and J is TRBJ2-1; perhaps TRBD2 as D (7 bases). The CDR3 has 16 amino acids. CDR1 is SGHRS and CDR2 is YFSETQ in the germline V gene. The V and J ends lost 0 bases and 2 bases respectively, with 12 bases between them. Here the CDR3 reads CASSLVGGAPYNEQFF. CDR3 coding DNA: TGCGCCAGCAGCTTGGTTGGGGGGGCGCCCTACAATGAGCAGTTCTTC.

Only a few counts were recorded for this clonotype. A much bigger clone sits one base away, suggesting this may be a read error. The CDR3 coding sequence is TGCTGTGTCTCGGGGGTATCAGGTTTCCTCTACAATGAGCAGTTCTTC. This encodes CCVSGVSGFLYNEQFF. The J gene is TRBJ2-1, the V gene TRBV20-1; D possibly corresponds to TRBD2 (6 bases). This CDR3 is built from 16 residues. CDR1 and CDR2 from the germline V gene are DFQATT and SNEGSKA (reference sequence).

This clonotype was detected ten times or more. The gene calls are TRBV29-1 and TRBJ1-2; D gene uncertain. Deletions cut 4 bases from V and 1 base from J, with 4 bases between. CDR3 length equals 11 residues. Germline-derived CDR1 and CDR2 are SQVTM and ANQGSEA. CDR3 in amino acids: CSVVVNYGYTF. Written as DNA, the CDR3 is TGCAGCGTTGTAGTTAACTATGGCTACACCTTC.

This clonotype was counted ten times or more. CDR3 in DNA: TGCAGCGTTGATAGTTTTCCCCCTTTCTTT. This codes for CSVDSFPPFF. This chain connects TRBV29-1 to TRBJ1-1, with D hard to call. Germline assignment: CDR1 SQVTM and CDR2 ANQGSEA. Trimming took 3 bases from V and 12 from J, leaving 11 bases between them. This CDR3 contains 10 residues.

Many counts were recorded for this clonotype. This rearrangement joins TRBV10-3 to TRBJ2-7; D not certain. Trimming pared 4 bases from V and 5 bases from J, leaving 12 bases between. Germline assignment: CDR1 ENHRY and CDR2 SYGVKD. This CDR3 is 13 amino acids long. The CDR3 is CAISADGANEQYV. The CDR3 nucleotides read TGTGCCATCAGTGCTGACGGTGCGAACGAGCAGTACGTC.

This clonotype was seen at least ten times. CDR3 loop: CATSDVGRAGYGYTF. CDR3 DNA sequence: TGTGCCACCTCCGACGTAGGCAGGGCGGGCTATGGCTACACCTTC. The rearrangement joins TRBV19 to TRBJ1-2, with D tentatively TRBD1 (5 bases). The CDR3 sequence is 15 residues long. Trimming stripped 10 bases from V and 4 bases from J, with 22 bases between. Germline loops: CDR1 LNHDA, CDR2 SQIVND (reference sequence).

This clonotype was detected a few times. CDR3 DNA sequence: TGTGCCAGTAGTACAGCCGGGTTTACCTACGAGCAGTACTTC. Translation gives CASSTAGFTYEQYF. The chain recombines TRBV19 with TRBJ2-7; no reliable D call. This CDR3 is built from 14 residues. Trimming removed 4 bases at V and 2 bases at J, with 12 bases between. Germline V lookup: CDR1 LNHDA, CDR2 SQIVND (reference sequence).

There are many counts of this clonotype. The CDR3: CASRVGNQPQHF. In DNA, the CDR3 is TGTGCCAGTAGGGTGGGCAATCAGCCCCAGCATTTT. The chain employs TRBV19 and TRBJ1-5; the D is unclear. V was trimmed by 6 bases and J by 2 bases, leaving 5 bases between them. This CDR3 spans 12 amino acids. CDR1 LNHDA and CDR2 SQIVND come from the germline V gene (reference sequence).

In its sample, this clonotype was seen many times. The genes are TRBV24-1 and TRBJ2-5, with D tentatively TRBD2 (5 bases). Per germline, CDR1 KGHDR and CDR2 SFDVKD. V lost 9 bases and J lost 3, with 16 bases in between. The CDR3 has 14 residues. CDR3 nucleotides: TGTGCCACCTCCTTAGGAGGCTCAGAAGAGACCCAGTACTTC. Translating gives CATSLGGSEETQYF.

This clonotype was observed at least ten times. This sequence joins TRBV19 and TRBJ2-2, with D unresolved. Germline values: CDR1 LNHDA, CDR2 SQIVND (reference sequence). This CDR3 region has 13 residues. V gave up 4 bases and J gave up 7 bases, with 10 bases separating them. The chain's CDR3 is CASSRGTIGELFF. The CDR3 DNA reads TGTGCCAGTAGTAGGGGAACGATCGGGGAGCTGTTTTTT.